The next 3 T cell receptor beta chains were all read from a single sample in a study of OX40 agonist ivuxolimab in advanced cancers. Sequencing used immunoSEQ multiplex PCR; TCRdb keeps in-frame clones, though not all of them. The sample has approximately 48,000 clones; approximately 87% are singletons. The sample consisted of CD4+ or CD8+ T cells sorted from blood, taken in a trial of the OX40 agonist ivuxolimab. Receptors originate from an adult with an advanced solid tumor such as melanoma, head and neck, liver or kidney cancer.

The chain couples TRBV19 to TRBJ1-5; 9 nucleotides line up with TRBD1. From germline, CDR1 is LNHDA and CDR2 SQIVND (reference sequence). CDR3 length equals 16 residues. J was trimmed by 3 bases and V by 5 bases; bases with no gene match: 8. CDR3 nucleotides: TGTGCCAGTAGTGCCACCGGGACAGGGTTCAATCAGCCCCAGCATTTT. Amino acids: CASSATGTGFNQPQHF.

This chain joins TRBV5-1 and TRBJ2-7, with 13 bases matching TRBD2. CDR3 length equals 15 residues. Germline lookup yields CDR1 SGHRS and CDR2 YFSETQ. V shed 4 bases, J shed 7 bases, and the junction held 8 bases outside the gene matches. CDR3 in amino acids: CASSLDTSGREEQYF. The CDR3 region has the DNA TGCGCCAGCAGCCTTGATACTAGCGGGAGGGAAGAGCAGTACTTC.

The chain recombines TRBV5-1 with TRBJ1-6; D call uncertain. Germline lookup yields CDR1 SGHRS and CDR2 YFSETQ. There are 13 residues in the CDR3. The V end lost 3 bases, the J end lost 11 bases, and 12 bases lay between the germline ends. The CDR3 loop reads CASSWEGTPPLHF. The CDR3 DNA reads TGCGCCAGCAGCTGGGAGGGTACTCCACCCCTCCACTTT. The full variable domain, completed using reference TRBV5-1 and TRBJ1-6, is KAGVTQTPRYLIKTRGQQVTLSCSPISGHRSVSWYQQTPGQGLQFLFEYFSETQRNKGNFPGRFSGRQFSNSRSEMNVSTLELGDSALYLCASSWEGTPPLHFGNGTRLTVT.